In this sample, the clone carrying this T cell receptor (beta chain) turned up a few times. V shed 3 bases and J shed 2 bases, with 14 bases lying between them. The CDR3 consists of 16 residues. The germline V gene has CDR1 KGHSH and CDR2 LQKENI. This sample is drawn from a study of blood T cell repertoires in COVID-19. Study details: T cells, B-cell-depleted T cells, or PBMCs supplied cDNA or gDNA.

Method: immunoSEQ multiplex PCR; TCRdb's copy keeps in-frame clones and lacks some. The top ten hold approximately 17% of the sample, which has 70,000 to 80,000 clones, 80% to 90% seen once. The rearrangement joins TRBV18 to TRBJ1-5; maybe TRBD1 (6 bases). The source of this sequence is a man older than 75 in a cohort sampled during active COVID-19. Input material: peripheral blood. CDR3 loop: CASSPSGEVRNQPQHF. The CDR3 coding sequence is TGTGCCAGCTCACCCTCAGGGGAAGTGCGCAATCAGCCCCAGCATTTT.